This entry lists 18 T cell receptor beta chains sequenced from one sample in a study of T cell changes during pregnancy in multiple sclerosis. Data came from immunoSEQ multiplex PCR; TCRdb stores just in-frame clones and leaves some out. The sample contains around 51,000 clones, 93% of which appear only once. This specimen consisted of peripheral blood, obtained in the second trimester of pregnancy. The receptor source for this set is a female donor with multiple sclerosis, enrolled in a pregnancy study.

The chain links TRBV7-6 to TRBJ2-5; 8 bases line up with TRBD1. Germline loops: CDR1 SGHVS, CDR2 FNYEAQ. The J segment lost 0 bases and the V segment lost 5 bases, leaving 14 bases of the junction unmatched. The CDR3 runs to 18 residues. In nucleotides, the CDR3 is TGTGCCAGCAGCCGCGGGATCGGACAGGGCCTGTACCAAGAGACCCAGTACTTC. Amino acids: CASSRGIGQGLYQETQYF.

The chain is built from TRBV27 and TRBJ1-4, with D unresolved. The CDR3 consists of 14 residues. Trimming shortened V by 6 bases and J by 0 bases, and 8 bases separated the two germline ends. Germline CDR1 is MNHEY and CDR2 is SMNVEV (reference sequence). The CDR3 coding sequence is TGTGCCAGCAGGAGGGATCCAACTAATGAAAAACTGTTTTTT. This encodes CASRRDPTNEKLFF.

The chain uses TRBV13 and TRBJ1-2, with D uncertain. This CDR3 is 14 amino acids long. Per germline, CDR1 PRHDT and CDR2 FYEKMQ (reference sequence). Trimming took 1 base from V and 1 from J, leaving 7 bases between them. The CDR3 region is CASSLAPSNYGYTF. The CDR3 DNA sequence: TGTGCCAGCAGCTTAGCCCCGAGTAACTATGGCTACACCTTC.

J is TRBJ2-7 and V is TRBV6-5; 7 nucleotides agree with TRBD1. CDR1 is MNHEY and CDR2 is SVGAGI in the germline V gene. Germline trimming cut 3 bases from V and 2 bases from J; bases unmatched to any gene: 7. The CDR3 consists of 15 residues. CDR3 DNA sequence: TGTGCCAGCAGTTATAGTGGGCAGGGGGCCTACGAGCAGTACTTC. Amino acid sequence: CASSYSGQGAYEQYF.

The chain is built from TRBV18 and TRBJ1-1; D is perhaps TRBD1 (6 bases). In germline, CDR1 is KGHSH, CDR2 LQKENI. The CDR3 has 13 amino acids. V lost 8 bases and J 3 bases, leaving 13 bases between the germline ends. For the CDR3, the DNA is TGTGCCAGCCATGCAACAGGGTACACTGAAGCTTTCTTT. Translation gives CASHATGYTEAFF.

The V and J genes are TRBV10-3 and TRBJ2-7; 7 nucleotides agree with TRBD2. V dropped 4 bases and J dropped 6; count of bases not matched to a gene: 9. The CDR3 totals 14 residues. Looked up from germline, CDR1 is ENHRY and CDR2 is SYGVKD. The CDR3 loop reads CAISVEGRGSEQYF. DNA for the CDR3: TGTGCCATCAGTGTCGAGGGGAGGGGCTCCGAGCAGTACTTC.

With respect to this clone: A junction boundary mismatches the germline segment, possibly from a read error. The chain employs TRBV7-7 and TRBJ2-1, with a tentative D call TRBD1 (6 bases). Per the germline V gene, CDR1 is SSHAT and CDR2 is FNYEAQ (reference sequence). The CDR3 has 14 amino acids. The CDR3 DNA is TGTGCTAGCAGCTTAGGTTCAGGGGTCAATGAGCAGTTCTTC. Its protein is CASSLGSGVNEQFF.

The sample holds a few counts of this clone. The chain employs TRBV19 and TRBJ2-7; D ambiguous. The CDR3 contains 14 residues. Trimming removed 3 bases at V and 2 bases at J, with 11 bases between. Germline V gene data show CDR1 as LNHDA and CDR2 as SQIVND (reference sequence). CDR3 in amino acids: CASSIEIATYEQYF. Written as DNA, the CDR3 is TGTGCCAGTAGTATCGAAATTGCGACCTACGAGCAGTACTTC.

The chain links TRBV7-9 to TRBJ2-1, with 9 bases aligning to TRBD2. The CDR3 covers 16 residues. Germline CDR1 SEHNR, CDR2 FQNEAQ (reference sequence). J was trimmed by 7 bases and V by 3 bases; bases with no gene match: 10. The chain's CDR3 is CASSLGGVAGDNEQFF. The CDR3 nucleotides read TGTGCCAGCAGCTTGGGGGGGGTAGCGGGAGATAATGAGCAGTTCTTC.

The chain's CDR3 is CASSLTSGTDTQYF. The CDR3 DNA sequence: TGTGCCAGCAGCTTGACTAGCGGCACAGATACGCAGTATTTT. V usage is TRBV7-2 and J usage is TRBJ2-3; 8 bases agree with TRBD2. The CDR3 extends over 14 amino acids. With 3 bases clipped from V and 1 base from J, the junction kept 0 bases outside the gene matches. Germline CDR1 is SGHTA and CDR2 is FQGNSA.

This chain links TRBV19 with TRBJ2-1; 11 positions match TRBD2. Germline CDR1 reads LNHDA; CDR2 reads SQIVND (reference sequence). V shed 5 bases and J 6 bases; nucleotides not matched to a gene: 9. The CDR3 sequence is 16 residues long. In DNA form, the CDR3 reads TGTGCCAGTAGTGTGGGACTAGCGGAGAACCCCAATGAGCAGTTCTTC. Its protein product is CASSVGLAENPNEQFF. Together with reference TRBV19 and TRBJ2-1, the CDR3 gives the full variable domain: DGGITQSPKYLFRKEGQNVTLSCEQNLNHDAMYWYRQDPGQGLRLIYYSQIVNDFQKGDIAEGYSVSREKKESFPLTVTSAQKNPTAFYLCASSVGLAENPNEQFFGPGTRLTVL.

This chain connects TRBV5-6 to TRBJ2-3, with 8 bases aligning to TRBD2. V lost 1 base, J lost 2 bases, and 6 bases stayed unmatched. The CDR3 is made up of 16 amino acids. Germline V gene lookup returns CDR1 SGHDT and CDR2 YYEEEE. The CDR3 sequence: CASSLLREDLTDTQYF. In DNA, the CDR3 is TGTGCCAGCAGCTTGTTGCGGGAGGACCTCACAGATACGCAGTATTTT.

J is TRBJ2-1 and V is TRBV5-6, with no clear D. Germline V CDR1 and CDR2: SGHDT, YYEEEE. The CDR3 covers 15 residues. V lost 4 bases and J 4 bases, leaving 15 bases between the germline ends. CDR3 amino acids: CASSPLSNLYNEQFF. For the CDR3, the DNA is TGTGCCAGCAGCCCTCTCTCCAACCTATACAATGAGCAGTTCTTC.

This chain links TRBV27 with TRBJ1-6; D gene unclear. Germline CDR1 is MNHEY and CDR2 is SMNVEV (reference sequence). CDR3 length: 13 residues. V lost 3 bases to trimming and J lost 10 bases, with 10 bases between them. CDR3 DNA: TGTGCCAGCAGTTTCTACTCGGGATCACCCCTCCACTTT. This gives the protein CASSFYSGSPLHF.

The V gene is TRBV30, the J gene TRBJ2-7; 9 positions agree with TRBD1. Per the germline V gene, CDR1 is GTSNPN and CDR2 is SVGIG (reference sequence). The CDR3 spans 14 residues. Unmatched junction bases numbered 6, after V lost 0 bases and J lost 6 bases. CDR3 in amino acids: CAWSVQNRGLEQYF. CDR3 in DNA: TGTGCCTGGAGTGTACAAAACAGGGGGCTCGAGCAGTACTTC.

The rearrangement joins TRBV5-1 to TRBJ1-6; unclear D gene. The germline gives CDR1 SGHRS, CDR2 YFSETQ. The V end was cut by 0 bases, the J end by 6 bases, with 7 bases between. CDR3 length equals 14 residues. DNA for the CDR3: TGCGCCAGCAGCTTGGACAGCCCTAATTCACCCCTCCACTTT. Translation: CASSLDSPNSPLHF.

This chain joins TRBV7-8 and TRBJ2-7; tentative D call: TRBD1 (6 bases). This CDR3 comprises 14 residues. V shed 5 bases and J shed 2 bases, with 13 bases lying between them. Germline V gene sequence: CDR1 SGHVS, CDR2 FQNEAQ. The CDR3 region is CASSGYRETYEQYF. CDR3 bases: TGTGCCAGCAGCGGATACAGGGAAACCTACGAGCAGTACTTC.

The chain has TRBV6-6 and TRBJ2-1, with 9 bases matching TRBD2. The CDR3 runs 16 residues. Germline V gives CDR1 MNHNY, CDR2 SVGAGI (reference sequence). V gave up 1 base and J gave up 8 bases; unmatched junction bases: 9. CDR3 protein: CASSYWTAGGNHEQFF. CDR3 DNA sequence: TGTGCCAGCAGTTACTGGACAGCGGGAGGCAACCATGAGCAGTTCTTC.